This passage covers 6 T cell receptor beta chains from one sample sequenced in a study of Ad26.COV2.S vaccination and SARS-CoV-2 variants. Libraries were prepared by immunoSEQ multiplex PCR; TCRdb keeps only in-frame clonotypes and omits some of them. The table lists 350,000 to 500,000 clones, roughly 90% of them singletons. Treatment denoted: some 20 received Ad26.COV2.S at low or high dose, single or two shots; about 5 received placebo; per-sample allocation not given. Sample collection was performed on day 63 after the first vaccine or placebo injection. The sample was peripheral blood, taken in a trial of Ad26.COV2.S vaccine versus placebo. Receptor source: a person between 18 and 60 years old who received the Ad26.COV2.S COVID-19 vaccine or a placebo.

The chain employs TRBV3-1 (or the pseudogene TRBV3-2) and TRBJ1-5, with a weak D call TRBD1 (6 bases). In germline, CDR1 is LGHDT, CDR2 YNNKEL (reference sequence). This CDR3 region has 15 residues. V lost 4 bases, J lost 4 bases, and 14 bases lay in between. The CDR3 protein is CASSLGGGHNQPQHF. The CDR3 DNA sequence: TGTGCCAGCAGCCTAGGGGGGGGGCATAATCAGCCCCAGCATTTT.

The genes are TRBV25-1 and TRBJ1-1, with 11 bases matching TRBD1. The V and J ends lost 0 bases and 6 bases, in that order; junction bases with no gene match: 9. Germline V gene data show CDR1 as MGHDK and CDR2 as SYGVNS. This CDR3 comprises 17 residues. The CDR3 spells CASSEYYAGTGGSEAFF. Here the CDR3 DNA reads TGTGCCAGCAGTGAATATTACGCCGGGACAGGGGGATCTGAAGCTTTCTTT.

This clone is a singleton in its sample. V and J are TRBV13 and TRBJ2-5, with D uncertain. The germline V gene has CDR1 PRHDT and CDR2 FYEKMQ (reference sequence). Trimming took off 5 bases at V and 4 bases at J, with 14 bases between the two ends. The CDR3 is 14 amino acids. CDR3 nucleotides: TGTGCCAGCAGCCGAACTCGCGACCCAGAGACCCAGTACTTC. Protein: CASSRTRDPETQYF.

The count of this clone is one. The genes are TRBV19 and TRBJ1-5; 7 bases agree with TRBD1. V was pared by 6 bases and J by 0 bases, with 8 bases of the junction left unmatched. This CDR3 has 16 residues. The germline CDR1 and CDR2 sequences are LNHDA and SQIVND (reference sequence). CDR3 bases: TGTGCCAGTAGATTCACAGGGGAATATAGCAATCAGCCCCAGCATTTT. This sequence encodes CASRFTGEYSNQPQHF.

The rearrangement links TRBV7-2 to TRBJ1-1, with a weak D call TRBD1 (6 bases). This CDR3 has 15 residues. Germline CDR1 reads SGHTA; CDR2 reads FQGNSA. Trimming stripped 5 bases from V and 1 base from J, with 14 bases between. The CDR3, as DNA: TGTGCCAGCAGCACAAACAGGGCGACGAACACTGAAGCTTTCTTT. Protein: CASSTNRATNTEAFF.

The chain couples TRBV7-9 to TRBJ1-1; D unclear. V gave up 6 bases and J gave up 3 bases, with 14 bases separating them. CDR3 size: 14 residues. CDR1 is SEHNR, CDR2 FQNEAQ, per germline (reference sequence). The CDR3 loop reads CASSLSALDTEAFF. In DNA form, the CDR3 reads TGTGCCAGCAGTTTATCAGCTCTGGACACTGAAGCTTTCTTT.